Included here is one T cell receptor beta chain sequence, with context. Its antigen is as yet unknown. Profiled with immunoSEQ multiplex PCR; TCRdb holds only in-frame clones, not every one. The table includes under 150,000 clones, roughly 89% detected once. The sample originates from a study of T cell responses to AZD1222 COVID-19 vaccine. General study findings and limits: Repertoires in all cases were sampled only once the peak T cell response had passed. Mostly white British, mostly female donors; authors suggested clonal diversity may be underestimated. Unmutated variant regions reportedly attract nearly half of all spike-specific TCRs. Baseline seropositivity occurred in only six AZD1222 recipients.

The germline CDR1 and CDR2 sequences are SGHNT and YYREEE (reference sequence). V lost 4 bases to trimming and J lost 8 bases; unmatched junction nucleotides: 14. The CDR3 totals 16 residues. This clonotype was obtained from an adult in good health. This rearrangement joins TRBV5-4 to TRBJ2-2; 7 bases map to TRBD2. Here the sequenced sample was peripheral blood, taken on day 0 of AZD1222 vaccination. In DNA, the CDR3 is TGTGCCAGCAGCGGAGGATTGGCGGGAGTCGAAGGGGAGCTGTTTTTT. Translated, it gives CASSGGLAGVEGELFF.